The 16 T cell receptor beta chains in this list originate from one sample, sequenced in a study of breast tumors, draining lymph nodes, adjacent tissues. TCRdb passed the multiplex PCR reads through MiXCR, listing each CDR3 protein once. The data show roughly 130,000 distinct CDR3 sequences, with around a third seen just once and roughly 2.3% held by the top ten. Breast cancer patients provided tissue from their axillary draining lymph nodes. Material: axillary lymph node tissue. All receptors derive from a female donor with breast cancer. Some clones in this sample may be carry-over from other donors' samples.

This clonotype was detected ten times or more. The chain is built from TRBV6-6 and TRBJ1-4, with D perhaps matching TRBD1 (5 bases). CDR1 and CDR2 from the germline V gene are MNHNY and SVGAGI (reference sequence). CDR3 length: 14 residues. Trimming removed 8 bases at V and 8 bases at J, with 18 bases between. CDR3 amino acids: CASGPMRGREKLFF. The CDR3 nucleotides are TGTGCCAGCGGACCCATGAGGGGACGAGAAAAACTGTTTTTT.

In this sample, this clonotype turned up many times. This rearrangement joins TRBV19 to TRBJ2-5; D is unresolved. The CDR3 covers 20 residues. The germline V and J ends were trimmed by 6 bases and 7 bases, with 36 bases remaining between them. Germline CDR1 LNHDA, CDR2 SQIVND (reference sequence). The CDR3 coding sequence is TGTGCCAGTAGCAACGACCACGGCCCCGCGGAGTTCCTTTCTGTGGGGACCCAGTACTTC. Translated: CASSNDHGPAEFLSVGTQYF.

This clonotype was seen repeatedly, ten times or more. The chain recombines TRBV12-3 or TRBV12-4 with TRBJ1-6; no clear D gene. The CDR3 spans 15 residues. V was trimmed by 3 bases and J by 5 bases, leaving 11 bases between them. The CDR3 DNA reads TGTGCCAGCAGTTTTGGGGTATTTAATAATTCACCCCTCCACTTT. Translation gives CASSFGVFNNSPLHF.

This clonotype was observed many times. The chain joins TRBV19 to TRBJ2-2; the D call may be TRBD1 or TRBD2 (6 bases each). Trimming took off 10 bases at V and 5 bases at J, with 29 bases between the two ends. Germline CDR1 and CDR2: LNHDA and SQIVND (reference sequence). CDR3 length: 18 amino acids. CDR3 nucleotide sequence: TGTGCCACCGATCCTTCTACCCTGGAGGGGGGCCTTACCGGGGAGCTGTTTTTT. Protein sequence: CATDPSTLEGGLTGELFF.

V is TRBV5-4 and J is TRBJ1-2; the match to TRBD1 covers 8 bases. The CDR3 is 13 residues long. Germline-derived CDR1 and CDR2 are SGHNT and YYREEE (reference sequence). Losses at the gene ends were 5 bases for V and 6 bases for J; bases not matched to a gene: 6. The CDR3 bases are TGTGCCAGCAGTCAGGACAGGGTGGATGGCTACACCTTC. It yields the protein CASSQDRVDGYTF.

This clonotype was counted many times. This may be a read error: a much more frequent sequence differs by one nucleotide. The CDR3 is CSAKGRTEDPNSPLHF. CDR3 nucleotide sequence: TGCAGTGCTAAGGGGAGGACAGAAGATCCTAATTCACCCCTCCACTTT. The rearrangement joins TRBV20-1 to TRBJ1-6; possibly TRBD1 for D (6 bases). Germline assignment: CDR1 DFQATT and CDR2 SNEGSKA (reference sequence). CDR3 length equals 16 residues. V was trimmed by 4 bases and J by 6 bases, leaving 19 bases between them.

This clonotype was counted at least ten times. V and J are TRBV12-3 or TRBV12-4 and TRBJ2-1; 10 positions match TRBD1. V was pared by 3 bases and J by 9 bases, with 8 bases of the junction left unmatched. The CDR3 covers 15 residues. CDR3 region: CASSFPGQGWSEQFF. CDR3 coding DNA: TGTGCCAGCAGTTTCCCGGGACAGGGGTGGAGTGAGCAGTTCTTC.

About this clonotype itself: This may come from a read error, since a much larger clone is one base off. The chain has TRBV11-2 and TRBJ2-7; the D is unclear. The CDR3 spans 14 residues. The germline V gene encodes CDR1 SGHAT and CDR2 FQNNGV. V was pared by 1 base and J by 8 bases, with 15 bases between. The CDR3 protein is CASSLVNSPHKQYF. The CDR3 nucleotides read TGTGCCAGCAGCTTAGTCAACAGTCCCCACAAGCAGTACTTC.

Ten or more counts support this clonotype. The chain couples TRBV4-3 to TRBJ2-1; 7 bases are shared with TRBD2. The CDR3 contains 15 residues. The V segment lost 4 bases and the J segment 4 bases; nucleotides outside the gene matches: 7. The germline V gene has CDR1 LGHNA and CDR2 YSLEER. CDR3 loop: CASSLLGGGYNEQFF. DNA of the CDR3: TGCGCCAGCAGCCTGTTGGGGGGGGGATACAATGAGCAGTTCTTC.

This clonotype was detected many times. The chain links TRBV9 to TRBJ2-2; D is possibly TRBD2 (6 bases). The CDR3 contains 17 residues. The germline V gene encodes CDR1 SGDLS and CDR2 YYNGEE. Between the trimmed V and J ends, which lost 4 bases and 1 base, there was a span of 17 bases. For the CDR3, the DNA is TGTGCCAGCAGCCTGCCCACCGGGACTTTGAACACCGGGGAGCTGTTTTTT. Its protein product is CASSLPTGTLNTGELFF. Complete variable domain (other parts from reference TRBV9 and TRBJ2-2): DSGVTQTPKHLITATGQRVTLRCSPRSGDLSVYWYQQSLDQGLQFLIQYYNGEERAKGNILERFSAQQFPDLHSELNLSSLELGDSALYFCASSLPTGTLNTGELFFGEGSRLTVL.

This clonotype was seen more than once but under ten times. The rearrangement links TRBV7-8 to TRBJ1-1, with unresolved D. V was clipped by 3 bases and J by 7 bases, with 15 bases between them. Germline-derived CDR1 and CDR2 are SGHVS and FQNEAQ. The CDR3 length is 14 residues. The CDR3 DNA is TGTGCCAGCAGCTTGGTCGCTCTTAACCTTGAAGCTTTCTTT. It codes for CASSLVALNLEAFF. Full variable domain (remainder filled in from reference TRBV7-8 and TRBJ1-1): GAGVSQSPRYKVAKRGQDVALRCDPISGHVSLFWYQQALGQGPEFLTYFQNEAQLDKSGLPSDRFFAERPEGSVSTLKIQRTQQEDSAVYLCASSLVALNLEAFFGQGTRLTVV.

This clonotype has at least ten counts. V and J are TRBV13 and TRBJ1-2; 8 bases are a match to TRBD1. V trimming: 0 bases; J trimming: 8 bases; junction bases outside the gene matches: 8. Germline V CDR1 and CDR2: PRHDT, FYEKMQ (reference sequence). This CDR3 contains 15 residues. The CDR3 DNA follows: TGTGCCAGCAGCTTAGGCCTCGGACAGGGAGTCGGCTACACCTTC. It translates to CASSLGLGQGVGYTF.

This clonotype was seen repeatedly, ten times or more. The J gene is TRBJ2-5, the V gene TRBV5-1, with TRBD1 matching over 9 bases. This CDR3 has 16 amino acids. From germline, CDR1 is SGHRS and CDR2 YFSETQ. V was clipped by 4 bases and J by 13 bases; unmatched bases: 20. The CDR3 spells CASSADRGPASARGYF. DNA of the CDR3: TGCGCCAGCAGCGCGGACAGGGGCCCGGCGTCTGCCCGAGGGTACTTC.

This clonotype was recorded many times. This rearrangement joins TRBV6-5 to TRBJ1-6; the D is unclear. The CDR3 consists of 16 residues. CDR1 and CDR2 from the germline V gene are MNHEY and SVGAGI. V lost 0 bases, J lost 6 bases, and 12 bases lay in between. The CDR3 is CASSYSTGRFNSPLHF. DNA for the CDR3: TGTGCCAGCAGTTACTCGACTGGGAGATTTAATTCACCCCTCCACTTT.

The chain joins TRBV12-3 or TRBV12-4 to TRBJ2-1; a possible D gene is TRBD1 (7 bases). Trimming removed 5 bases at V and 8 bases at J, with 19 bases between. CDR3 length: 15 residues. The chain's CDR3 is CASSSVGVRGDEQFF. The CDR3, as DNA: TGTGCCAGCAGTAGTGTTGGCGTCAGGGGGGATGAGCAGTTCTTC.

The chain recombines TRBV11-1 with TRBJ2-3; D possibly matches TRBD1 or TRBD2 (5 bases each). Trimming cost V 5 bases and J 0 bases, with 9 bases left between them. This CDR3 is 14 amino acids long. Germline CDR1 and CDR2: SGHAT and FQDESV (reference sequence). The CDR3 is CASSGTGSTDTQYF. The CDR3 DNA reads TGTGCCAGCAGCGGGACGGGGAGCACAGATACGCAGTATTTT.